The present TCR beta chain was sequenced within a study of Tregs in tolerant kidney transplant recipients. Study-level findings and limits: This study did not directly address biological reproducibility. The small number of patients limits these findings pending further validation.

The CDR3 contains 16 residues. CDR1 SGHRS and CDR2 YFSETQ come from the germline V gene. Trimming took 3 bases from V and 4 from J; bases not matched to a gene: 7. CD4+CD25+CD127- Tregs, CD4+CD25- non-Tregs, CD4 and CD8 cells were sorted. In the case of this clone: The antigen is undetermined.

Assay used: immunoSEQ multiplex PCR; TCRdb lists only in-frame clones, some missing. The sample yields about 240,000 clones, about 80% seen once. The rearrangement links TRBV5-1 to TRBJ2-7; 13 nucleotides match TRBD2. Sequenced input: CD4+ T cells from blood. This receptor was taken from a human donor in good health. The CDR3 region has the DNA TGCGCCAGCAGCTGGACCGGGACTAGCGGGACTTACGAGCAGTACTTC. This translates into CASSWTGTSGTYEQYF.